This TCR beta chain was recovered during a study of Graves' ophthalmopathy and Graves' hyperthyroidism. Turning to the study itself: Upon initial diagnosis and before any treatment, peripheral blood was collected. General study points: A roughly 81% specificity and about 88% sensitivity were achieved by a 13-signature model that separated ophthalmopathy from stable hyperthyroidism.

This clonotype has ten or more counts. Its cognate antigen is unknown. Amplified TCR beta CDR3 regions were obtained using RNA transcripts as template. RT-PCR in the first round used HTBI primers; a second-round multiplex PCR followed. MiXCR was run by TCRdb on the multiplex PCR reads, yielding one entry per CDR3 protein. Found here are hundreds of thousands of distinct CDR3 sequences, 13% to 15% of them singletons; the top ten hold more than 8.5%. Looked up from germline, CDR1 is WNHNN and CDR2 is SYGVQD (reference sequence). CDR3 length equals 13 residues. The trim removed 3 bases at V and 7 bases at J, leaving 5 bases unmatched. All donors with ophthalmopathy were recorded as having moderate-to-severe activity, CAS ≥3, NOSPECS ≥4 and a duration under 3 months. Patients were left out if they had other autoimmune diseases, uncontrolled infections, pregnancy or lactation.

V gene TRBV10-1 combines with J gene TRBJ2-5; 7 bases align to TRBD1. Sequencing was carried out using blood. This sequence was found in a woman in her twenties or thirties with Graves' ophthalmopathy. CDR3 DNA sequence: TGCGCCAGCAGTGATGGGACAGTGGGGACCCAGTACTTC. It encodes CASSDGTVGTQYF.